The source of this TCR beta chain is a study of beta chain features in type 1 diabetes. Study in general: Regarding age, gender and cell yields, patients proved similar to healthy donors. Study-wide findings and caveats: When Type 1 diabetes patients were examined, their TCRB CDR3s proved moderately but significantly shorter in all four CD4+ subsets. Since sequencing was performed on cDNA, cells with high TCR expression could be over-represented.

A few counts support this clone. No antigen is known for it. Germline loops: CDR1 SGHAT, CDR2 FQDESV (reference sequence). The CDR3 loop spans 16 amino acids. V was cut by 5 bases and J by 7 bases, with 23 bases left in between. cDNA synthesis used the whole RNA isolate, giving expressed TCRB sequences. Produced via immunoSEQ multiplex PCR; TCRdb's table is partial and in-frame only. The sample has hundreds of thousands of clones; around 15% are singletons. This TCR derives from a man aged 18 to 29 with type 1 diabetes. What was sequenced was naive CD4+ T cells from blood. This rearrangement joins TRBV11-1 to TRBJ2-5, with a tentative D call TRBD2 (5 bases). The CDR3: CASSGPPGVTGGTQYF. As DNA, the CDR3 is TGTGCCAGCAGCGGACCTCCTGGGGTAACCGGAGGGACCCAGTACTTC.